Below are 25 T cell receptor beta chains sequenced from a single sample in a study of T cell responses to AZD1222 COVID-19 vaccine. Using immunoSEQ multiplex PCR, the repertoire was profiled, and TCRdb retains in-frame clones only, with some absent. The sample yields more than 85,000 clones, around 90% seen once. This specimen was peripheral blood, taken on day 0 of MenACWY control vaccination. These receptors were obtained from an adult in good health.

The CDR3 region has the DNA TGTGCCAGCAACCCAGTTGGGCAGGCCGAGAGCTCCTACAATGAGCAGTTCTTC. Protein sequence: CASNPVGQAESSYNEQFF. The genes are TRBV27 and TRBJ2-1; D is undetermined. CDR3 size: 18 residues. Germline-derived CDR1 and CDR2 are MNHEY and SMNVEV (reference sequence). V was shortened by 7 bases and J by 0 bases, with 22 bases between the two germline ends.

This chain joins TRBV4-1 and TRBJ2-1; 8 bases are shared with TRBD2. V trimming: 2 bases; J trimming: 0 bases; junction bases outside the gene matches: 0. This CDR3 is built from 15 residues. From germline, CDR1 is MGHRA and CDR2 YSYEKL. The chain's CDR3 is CASSQSGSSYNEQFF. The CDR3 nucleotides read TGCGCCAGCAGCCAAAGCGGGAGCTCCTACAATGAGCAGTTCTTC.

J is TRBJ2-7 and V is TRBV2, with 11 nucleotides matching TRBD2. Germline-derived CDR1 and CDR2 are SNHLY and FYNNEI. Unmatched junction bases numbered 7, after V lost 6 bases and J lost 3 bases. The CDR3 covers 15 residues. Here the CDR3 reads CASRELAGALYEQYF. CDR3 DNA sequence: TGTGCCAGCAGAGAACTAGCGGGGGCCCTCTACGAGCAGTACTTC.

This chain's CDR3 is CASSLAEAFF. CDR3 nucleotides: TGTGCCAGCAGTTTAGCTGAAGCTTTCTTT. The chain links TRBV12-3 or TRBV12-4 to TRBJ1-1, with unresolved D. Trimming cost V 0 bases and J 7 bases, with 0 bases left between them. CDR3 size: 10 residues.

The chain combines TRBV5-4 with TRBJ2-7; D is tentatively TRBD1 or TRBD2 (5 bases each). Per the germline V gene, CDR1 is SGHNT and CDR2 is YYREEE (reference sequence). V dropped 0 bases and J dropped 2 bases, with 12 bases sitting between them. The CDR3 extends over 15 amino acids. CDR3 sequence (DNA): TGTGCCAGCAGCTTGGCGGTCGGGGCAACCTACGAGCAGTACTTC. It encodes CASSLAVGATYEQYF.

This chain connects TRBV28 to TRBJ1-4, with D possibly being TRBD1 (6 bases). Germline V lookup: CDR1 MDHEN, CDR2 SYDVKM. CDR3 size: 14 residues. V was trimmed by 10 bases and J by 7 bases, leaving 19 bases between them. The CDR3 loop is CATAGQPLTEKLFF. Written as DNA, the CDR3 is TGTGCCACCGCTGGACAGCCCCTTACTGAAAAACTGTTTTTT.

This chain joins TRBV28 and TRBJ2-3; D perhaps matches TRBD1 (5 bases). Germline V CDR1 and CDR2: MDHEN, SYDVKM. Deletions cut 6 bases from V and 3 bases from J, with 10 bases between. CDR3 length: 13 residues. The CDR3: CASSTPGTDTQYF. The CDR3 nucleotides are TGTGCCAGCAGCACCCCAGGGACAGATACGCAGTATTTT.

DNA of the CDR3: TGTGCCAGCAGCTTAGCGCGGGGAGGGAGTCAAACTAATGAAAAACTGTTTTTT. This translates into CASSLARGGSQTNEKLFF. V gene TRBV7-8 combines with J gene TRBJ1-4, with D unresolved. The CDR3 extends over 18 amino acids. The V gene's germline CDR1 is SGHVS and CDR2 FQNEAQ. Trimming shortened V by 0 bases and J by 1 base, and 15 bases separated the two germline ends.

The rearrangement links TRBV21-1 to TRBJ1-5; TRBD1, the D gene given by the table, was not confirmed from the DNA. TRBV21-1 is labeled a pseudogene. The CDR3 length is 15 residues. CDR3 bases: TGTGCCAGCTCCTTCGACAAGGATGGAAATCAGCCCCAGCATTTT. Its protein is CASSFDKDGNQPQHF.

This chain joins TRBV12-3 or TRBV12-4 and TRBJ1-1; D perhaps matches TRBD1 (5 bases). The length of the CDR3 is 13 residues. The ends were cut back, 3 bases at V and 5 bases at J, with 10 bases in the middle. The CDR3 loop reads CASSFAGRTEAFF. The CDR3 DNA reads TGTGCCAGCAGTTTCGCAGGGAGGACTGAAGCTTTCTTT.

The J gene is TRBJ2-1, the V gene TRBV6-2 or TRBV6-3; TRBD1 matches 7 bases. Trimming removed 5 bases from V and 4 bases from J; junction bases left unmatched: 8. This CDR3 is built from 15 residues. In germline, CDR1 is MNHEY, CDR2 SVGEGT. CDR3 bases: TGTGCCAGCAGTCTCGGGACAGCAGTTTACAATGAGCAGTTCTTC. Translated, it gives CASSLGTAVYNEQFF.

The rearrangement joins TRBV2 to TRBJ2-5; D is ambiguous. Germline V CDR1 and CDR2: SNHLY, FYNNEI. V was shortened by 6 bases and J by 0 bases, with 8 bases between the two germline ends. This CDR3 region has 13 residues. This CDR3 is CASREWYQETQYF. CDR3 bases: TGTGCCAGCAGGGAGTGGTACCAAGAGACCCAGTACTTC.

This clone was found once. The chain joins TRBV4-3 to TRBJ2-3, with no clear D. Germline values: CDR1 LGHNA, CDR2 YSLEER. The CDR3 has 17 amino acids. Trimming removed 0 bases at V and 1 base at J, with 14 bases between. This CDR3 is CASSQEIDGPGTDTQYF. The CDR3 DNA reads TGCGCCAGCAGCCAAGAGATAGACGGCCCCGGCACAGATACGCAGTATTTT.

V and J are TRBV7-9 and TRBJ1-2, with D unresolved. Germline lookup yields CDR1 SEHNR and CDR2 FQNEAQ (reference sequence). The CDR3 is 12 amino acids. V lost 5 bases and J lost 8, with 12 bases in between. The CDR3 region is CASSATQRGYTF. The CDR3 bases are TGTGCCAGCAGCGCTACCCAAAGGGGCTACACCTTC.

This chain connects TRBV7-2 to TRBJ1-2; a possible D gene is TRBD1 (6 bases). This CDR3 spans 14 amino acids. Trimming removed 5 bases at V and 8 bases at J, with 18 bases between. CDR1 and CDR2 (germline): SGHTA, FQGNSA. The CDR3 reads CASSPSQGARGYTF. CDR3 bases: TGTGCCAGCAGCCCCTCACAGGGTGCACGGGGCTACACCTTC. The full variable domain, its missing parts supplied by reference TRBV7-2 and TRBJ1-2, is GAGVSQSPSNKVTEKGKDVELRCDPISGHTALYWYRQSLGQGLEFLIYFQGNSAPDKSGLPSDRFSAERTGGSVSTLTIQRTQQEDSAVYLCASSPSQGARGYTFGSGTRLTVV.

V usage is TRBV29-1 and J usage is TRBJ1-5, with TRBD1 as a possible D gene (5 bases). Germline CDR1 is SQVTM and CDR2 is ANQGSEA. CDR3 length equals 12 residues. V was trimmed by 4 bases and J by 2 bases, leaving 6 bases between them. In DNA form, the CDR3 reads TGCAGCGTTGTACAGGGCAATCAGCCCCAGCATTTT. Its protein is CSVVQGNQPQHF.

This chain links TRBV28 with TRBJ1-5; the D gene is possibly TRBD1 (6 bases). The CDR3 contains 16 residues. Trimming cost V 5 bases and J 2 bases, with 16 bases left between them. Germline-derived CDR1 and CDR2 are MDHEN and SYDVKM. CDR3 nucleotide sequence: TGTGCCAGCAGTCGACACAGGGAGTTGGGCAATCAGCCCCAGCATTTT. It is translated as CASSRHRELGNQPQHF.

The rearrangement uses TRBV4-2 and TRBJ1-2; 7 bases fit TRBD1. Germline V gene lookup returns CDR1 LGHNA and CDR2 YNFKEQ. There are 17 residues in the CDR3. V was pared by 0 bases and J by 6 bases, with 13 bases of the junction left unmatched. CDR3 sequence: CASSQEPRTGERDGYTF. The CDR3 DNA follows: TGTGCCAGCAGCCAAGAGCCCCGGACAGGCGAGCGGGATGGCTACACCTTC.

CDR3 protein: CASSLTSSGGVYNEQFF. CDR3 nucleotide sequence: TGTGCCAGCAGTCTTACTTCTAGCGGGGGGGTTTACAATGAGCAGTTCTTC. This chain links TRBV27 with TRBJ2-1; 12 bases are shared with TRBD2. After removal of 5 bases from V and 4 bases from J, the junction contained 9 bases not matched to a gene. Looked up from germline, CDR1 is MNHEY and CDR2 is SMNVEV (reference sequence). The CDR3 contains 17 residues.

The chain combines TRBV3-1 (or the pseudogene TRBV3-2) with TRBJ2-5; D uncertain. Trimming cost V 3 bases and J 1 base, with 12 bases left between them. Germline CDR1 is LGHDT and CDR2 is YNNKEL (reference sequence). The CDR3 covers 15 residues. CDR3 protein: CASSHPGAGQETQYF. The CDR3 DNA is TGTGCCAGCAGCCATCCCGGAGCTGGCCAAGAGACCCAGTACTTC.

This chain uses TRBV28 with TRBJ2-2; D possibly corresponds to TRBD1 (6 bases). V lost 5 bases to trimming and J lost 0 bases, with 10 bases between them. CDR1 and CDR2 (germline): MDHEN, SYDVKM. This CDR3 contains 15 residues. The CDR3 here is CASSPTGANTGELFF. The CDR3, as DNA: TGTGCCAGCAGTCCGACAGGCGCGAACACCGGGGAGCTGTTTTTT.

The rearrangement joins TRBV7-9 to TRBJ2-7; no definite D call. The germline gives CDR1 SEHNR, CDR2 FQNEAQ (reference sequence). This CDR3 region has 12 residues. The V and J ends lost 1 base and 1 base respectively, with 2 bases between them. The CDR3 is CASSLGSYEQYF. CDR3 coding DNA: TGTGCCAGCAGCTTAGGTTCCTACGAGCAGTACTTC. The full variable domain, completed using reference TRBV7-9 and TRBJ2-7, is DTGVSQNPRHKITKRGQNVTFRCDPISEHNRLYWYRQTLGQGPEFLTYFQNEAQLEKSRLLSDRFSAERPKGSFSTLEIQRTEQGDSAMYLCASSLGSYEQYFGPGTRLTVT.

This clone turned up a few times. CDR3 nucleotide sequence: TGTGCCACTGAAGGGCAGGGGAGTGCCAACGTCCTGACTTTC. Translation gives CATEGQGSANVLTF. This chain connects TRBV15 to TRBJ2-6; possibly TRBD1 for D (6 bases). V shed 9 bases and J shed 7 bases, with 16 bases lying between them. The CDR3 runs 14 residues. Germline V lookup: CDR1 LNHNV, CDR2 YYDKDF (reference sequence).

CDR3 region: CASSPTAGGPYEQYF. The DNA for the CDR3 is TGTGCCAGCAGTCCCACAGCGGGAGGCCCCTACGAGCAGTACTTC. The rearrangement joins TRBV6-5 to TRBJ2-7; TRBD2 matches at 9 bases. Germline assignment: CDR1 MNHEY and CDR2 SVGAGI. The CDR3 covers 15 residues. Germline trimming cut 5 bases from V and 2 bases from J; bases unmatched to any gene: 7.

The rearrangement uses TRBV23-1 and TRBJ1-5; no reliable D call. TRBV23-1 carries the ORF label, with uncertain function. Trimming took off 10 bases at V and 1 base at J, with 17 bases between the two ends. The CDR3 is made up of 15 amino acids. CDR3 amino acids: CATIGPGVSNQPQHF. The CDR3 DNA sequence: TGCGCCACGATCGGGCCGGGAGTGAGCAATCAGCCCCAGCATTTT.